Presented here are 15 T cell receptor beta chains from one specimen sequenced in a study of shared clonotypes between healthy human individuals. Libraries were prepared by immunoSEQ multiplex PCR; TCRdb keeps only in-frame clonotypes and omits some of them. The repertoire holds about 600,000 clones, with about 95% as singletons. Naive CD8 isolation took CD45RO-negative cells positively selected for CCR7 and excluded terminally differentiated effector memory CD45RA+ cells. Sequencing input: naive CD8+ T cells sorted from blood. These receptors came from a woman under 40 in good health.

The genes are TRBV19 and TRBJ1-2; 8 nucleotides line up with TRBD1. After removal of 6 bases from V and 2 bases from J, the junction contained 5 bases not matched to a gene. Germline V lookup: CDR1 LNHDA, CDR2 SQIVND (reference sequence). This CDR3 comprises 14 residues. CDR3 protein: CASSQGAVNYGYTF. DNA for the CDR3: TGTGCCAGTAGCCAGGGGGCGGTCAACTATGGCTACACCTTC.

The J gene is TRBJ2-2, the V gene TRBV29-1; TRBD1 aligns across 7 bases. CDR3 length equals 15 residues. Germline CDR1 and CDR2: SQVTM and ANQGSEA. V was pared by 3 bases and J by 6 bases, with 10 bases of the junction left unmatched. DNA of the CDR3: TGCAGCGTTGAGTCCCGACAGGGAATCGCCGGGGAGCTGTTTTTT. Translated: CSVESRQGIAGELFF.

The chain recombines TRBV9 with TRBJ1-1; D uncertain. V was shortened by 3 bases and J by 6 bases, with 9 bases between the two germline ends. The CDR3 runs 12 residues. Germline loops: CDR1 SGDLS, CDR2 YYNGEE. The CDR3: CASSALGPEAFF. DNA of the CDR3: TGTGCCAGCAGCGCTTTAGGGCCTGAAGCTTTCTTT.

The genes are TRBV2 and TRBJ2-7; weak D call: TRBD1 (5 bases). V was clipped by 7 bases and J by 4 bases, with 17 bases between them. CDR1 is SNHLY, CDR2 FYNNEI, per germline. The CDR3 totals 14 residues. CDR3 sequence (DNA): TGTGCCAGCAAAGGGGAAATGGGTGATTACGAGCAGTACTTC. This gives the protein CASKGEMGDYEQYF. Full variable domain (rest looked up from reference TRBV2 and TRBJ2-7): EPEVTQTPSHQVTQMGQEVILRCVPISNHLYFYWYRQILGQKVEFLVSFYNNEISEKSEIFDDQFSVERPDGSNFTLKIRSTKLEDSAMYFCASKGEMGDYEQYFGPGTRLTVT.

This chain connects TRBV27 to TRBJ2-7, with 9 bases identical to TRBD1. V gave up 0 bases and J gave up 2 bases; unmatched junction bases: 2. This CDR3 is 15 amino acids long. CDR1 is MNHEY, CDR2 SMNVEV, per germline (reference sequence). The CDR3 loop is CASSLSGTGPYEQYF. CDR3 coding DNA: TGTGCCAGCAGTTTATCTGGGACAGGGCCCTACGAGCAGTACTTC.

This chain uses TRBV7-9 with TRBJ2-1; a weak D match, TRBD2 (5 bases). The V and J ends lost 4 bases and 10 bases respectively, with 14 bases between them. The CDR3 spans 13 residues. Germline CDR1 SEHNR, CDR2 FQNEAQ (reference sequence). The chain's CDR3 is CASSYEGSPEQFF. The DNA for the CDR3 is TGTGCCAGCAGCTACGAGGGATCGCCGGAGCAGTTCTTC.

This sequence joins TRBV9 and TRBJ2-2; the D is unclear. The CDR3 spans 12 residues. The V gene lost 1 base and the J gene lost 6 bases, with 4 bases spanning the gap. Germline-derived CDR1 and CDR2 are SGDLS and YYNGEE. The DNA of the CDR3 is TGTGCCAGCAGCGTAAACCCCGGGGAGCTGTTTTTT. Translating it yields CASSVNPGELFF.

The CDR3 DNA sequence: TGCGCCAGCAGCCCCAAGGCCAGGGAGTATTCCTACGAGCAGTACTTC. It codes for CASSPKAREYSYEQYF. This rearrangement joins TRBV4-1 to TRBJ2-7; D is perhaps TRBD1 or TRBD2 (5 bases each). The V gene lost 4 bases and the J gene lost 1 base, with 17 bases spanning the gap. CDR3 length: 16 residues. Germline values: CDR1 MGHRA, CDR2 YSYEKL.

The rearrangement joins TRBV11-2 to TRBJ2-7; D gene uncertain. The ends were cut back, 1 base at V and 5 bases at J, with 6 bases in the middle. This CDR3 comprises 12 residues. Germline values: CDR1 SGHAT, CDR2 FQNNGV. CDR3 sequence: CASSLVYHEQYF. The CDR3 DNA follows: TGTGCCAGCAGCTTAGTATACCACGAGCAGTACTTC.

The chain recombines TRBV4-1 with TRBJ1-2; the match to TRBD1 covers 10 bases. The CDR3 sequence is 14 residues long. The trim removed 1 base at V and 6 bases at J, leaving 2 bases unmatched. The germline V gene encodes CDR1 MGHRA and CDR2 YSYEKL. The CDR3 here is CASSQGQGADGYTF. The DNA of the CDR3 is TGCGCCAGCAGCCAAGGACAGGGGGCCGATGGCTACACCTTC.

This rearrangement joins TRBV29-1 to TRBJ2-7; D might be TRBD2 (6 bases). Trimming took 5 bases from V and 2 from J, leaving 10 bases between them. The CDR3 has 12 residues. The germline V gene encodes CDR1 SQVTM and CDR2 ANQGSEA. The CDR3: CSVFSGAYEQYF. The CDR3 DNA is TGCAGCGTTTTTAGCGGAGCCTACGAGCAGTACTTC.

V is TRBV6-1 and J is TRBJ2-2; D call uncertain. The CDR3 consists of 14 residues. Trimming left V 3 bases short and J 0 bases short, with 5 bases between. Germline loops: CDR1 MNHNS, CDR2 SASEGT. As DNA, the CDR3 is TGTGCCAGCAGTGATATCCCGAACACCGGGGAGCTGTTTTTT. As protein: CASSDIPNTGELFF.

The chain uses TRBV14 and TRBJ2-3, with 10 bases lining up with TRBD1. CDR1 is SGHDN and CDR2 is FVKESK in the germline V gene. This CDR3 is built from 16 residues. V lost 1 base, J lost 7 bases, and 8 bases stayed unmatched. CDR3 in DNA: TGTGCCAGCAGCCAAGTAGTGGGACAGGGGATGAATACGCAGTATTTT. Amino acid sequence: CASSQVVGQGMNTQYF.

The chain carries TRBV27 and TRBJ1-4; D remains unclear. The germline CDR1 and CDR2 sequences are MNHEY and SMNVEV (reference sequence). This CDR3 comprises 14 residues. V lost 4 bases and J 4 bases, leaving 10 bases between the germline ends. The CDR3 sequence is CASSSAGSNEKLFF. The CDR3 DNA follows: TGTGCCAGCAGTTCGGCGGGAAGTAATGAAAAACTGTTTTTT.

Details on this clone: The sample carries other DNA sequences with the same CDR3. The V gene is TRBV20-1, the J gene TRBJ2-7, with D unclear. The CDR3 runs to 11 residues. CDR1 and CDR2 (germline): DFQATT, SNEGSKA (reference sequence). The ends were cut back, 1 base at V and 2 bases at J, with 3 bases in the middle. In nucleotides, the CDR3 is TGCAGTGCTAGAGGCACCTACGAGCAGTACTTC. It translates to CSARGTYEQYF.